The TCR beta chain under discussion was sequenced for a study of CD8 T cells in Susac syndrome. Study summary: The sequenced Susac syndrome patients comprised more than 5 with active disease and roughly eight in remission. When their blood was taken, patients with Susac syndrome were therapy-naive, taking corticosteroids, or taking intravenous immunoglobulin alone. Regarding the study as a whole: CD4+ repertoires of Susac syndrome patients lacked detectable clonal expansion.

In regard to this clonotype: The antigen is undetermined.

Germline V gives CDR1 SGHNT, CDR2 YENEEA. V shed 5 bases and J shed 2 bases, with 9 bases lying between them. The CDR3 covers 13 residues. Peripheral blood CD8+ and CD4+ T cells were profiled by TCR beta sequencing. Random hexamers served to reverse transcribe about 0.5 to 1 ug RNA. A single record per CDR3 protein comes from TCRdb applying MiXCR to the immunoSEQ multiplex PCR reads. The sample holds around 200,000 distinct CDR3 sequences, around 94% seen once. This TCR derives from a human donor with Susac syndrome. This rearrangement joins TRBV11-3 to TRBJ1-1; TRBD1 is a possible D gene (6 bases). The sequencing input was CD4+ T cells from PBMCs. CDR3 bases: TGTGCCAGCAGCCAGACAGGTAACACTGAAGCTTTCTTT. As protein: CASSQTGNTEAFF.